This T cell receptor (beta chain) was recovered during a study of blood T cell repertoires in COVID-19. This clone was seen a few times. Repertoires were generated with immunoSEQ multiplex PCR, while TCRdb's copy carries only in-frame clones and drops some. The sample lists roughly 200,000 clones, roughly 89% occurring once. Losses at the gene ends were 8 bases for V and 5 bases for J; bases not matched to a gene: 10. CDR1 is LNHDA and CDR2 is SQIVND in the germline V gene (reference sequence). This CDR3 is built from 14 residues. The chain carries TRBV19 and TRBJ1-1, with 8 nucleotides matching TRBD1. Sequencing was done on a sample of PBMCs or T cells enriched from blood (not recorded which). The clonotype was recovered from a woman in her 30s with acute COVID-19. In DNA form, the CDR3 reads TGTGCCAGTCGCCGGACAGGGCGTAGGACTGAAGCTTTCTTT. This gives the protein CASRRTGRRTEAFF.